These 23 T cell receptor beta chains share one sample of origin, sequenced in a study of Graves' ophthalmopathy and Graves' hyperthyroidism. RNA transcripts served as template for amplifying TCR beta CDR3 sequences. HTBI primers were used in a first-round RT-PCR, which preceded a second-round multiplex PCR. MiXCR was run by TCRdb on the multiplex PCR reads, yielding one entry per CDR3 protein. Seen here are just over 600,000 distinct CDR3 sequences, 22% observed once, and the top ten hold around 6.9%. The sequenced sample consisted of peripheral blood. These TCRs come from a woman in her late teens or twenties with stable Graves' hyperthyroidism. Some clones in this sample may be carry-over from other donors' samples.

The V and J genes are TRBV18 and TRBJ1-1; D gene unclear. Trimming took off 3 bases at V and 1 base at J, with 12 bases between the two ends. The germline CDR1 and CDR2 sequences are KGHSH and LQKENI. The CDR3 totals 15 residues. In DNA form, the CDR3 reads TGTGCCAGCTCACCTTACACATTAAAGAACACTGAAGCTTTCTTT. Translation: CASSPYTLKNTEAFF.

To note about this clonotype: A much larger clone sits a single nucleotide away, making a read error possible. The chain combines TRBV6-5 with TRBJ2-5; TRBD2 aligns across 8 bases. The V gene's germline CDR1 is MNHEY and CDR2 SVGAGI. This CDR3 comprises 14 residues. CDR3 in amino acids: CASSYVAGGETKYF. The CDR3 nucleotides read TGTGCCAGCAGTTACGTCGCGGGAGGTGAGACCAAGTACTTC.

V and J are TRBV28 and TRBJ2-7; tentative D call: TRBD2 (6 bases). The CDR3 covers 14 residues. The V end lost 10 bases, the J end lost 3 bases, and 19 bases lay between the germline ends. Germline-derived CDR1 and CDR2 are MDHEN and SYDVKM. The CDR3 DNA reads TGTGCCACTCTGTCCCCCGGGGGAGTCTACGAGCAGTACTTC. Its translation is CATLSPGGVYEQYF.

This clonotype was counted at least ten times. The chain has TRBV6-2 or TRBV6-3 and TRBJ1-1, with TRBD1 matching over 9 bases. The CDR3 sequence is 16 residues long. The germline gives CDR1 MNHEY, CDR2 SVGEGT. J was trimmed by 5 bases and V by 2 bases; bases with no gene match: 9. As DNA, the CDR3 is TGTGCCAGCAGTTACGATCCCGGGACAGGGAGGACTGAAGCTTTCTTT. This encodes CASSYDPGTGRTEAFF.

This clonotype showed up just a few times. One base away lies a much larger clone, so this may be a sequencing read error. This chain links TRBV7-9 with TRBJ2-5, with D unclear. The germline gives CDR1 SEHNR, CDR2 FQNEAQ (reference sequence). This CDR3 is built from 12 residues. The CDR3 nucleotides read TGTGCCAGCAGGGGGATTGAGGAGACCAAGTACTTC. Translation: CASRGIEETKYF.

In this sample, this clonotype turned up many times. This chain's CDR3 is CASRSGTSEPETQYF. In DNA, the CDR3 is TGTGCCAGCAGATCCGGGACTAGCGAGCCAGAGACCCAGTACTTC. The genes are TRBV6-5 and TRBJ2-5; the match to TRBD2 covers 10 bases. Germline CDR1 reads MNHEY; CDR2 reads SVGAGI. V was pared by 6 bases and J by 4 bases, with 8 bases of the junction left unmatched. The CDR3 covers 15 residues.

This clonotype was found many times. The chain employs TRBV7-9 and TRBJ1-1; tentative D call: TRBD1 (6 bases). V shed 6 bases and J shed 8 bases, with 16 bases lying between them. Germline CDR1 and CDR2: SEHNR and FQNEAQ (reference sequence). The CDR3 is 13 amino acids. For the CDR3, the DNA is TGTGCCAGCAGACTTGGGGGGGGGCCAGAAGCTTTCTTT. This gives the protein CASRLGGGPEAFF.

This clonotype was found many times. Mismatch with germline at one junction end may stem from a read error. The chain carries TRBV6-2 or TRBV6-3 and TRBJ2-7; D could derive from TRBD1 or TRBD2 (6 bases each). From germline, CDR1 is MNHEY and CDR2 SVGEGT. The CDR3 has 12 residues. CDR3 in amino acids: CATSRDIYEQCF. CDR3 DNA: TGTGCCACCTCGCGGGACATCTACGAGCAGTGCTTC.

The chain combines TRBV28 with TRBJ1-5, with TRBD1 identical over 8 bases. The germline CDR1 and CDR2 sequences are MDHEN and SYDVKM. V trimming: 3 bases; J trimming: 0 bases; junction bases outside the gene matches: 19. The CDR3 totals 21 residues. This CDR3 reads CASSFRSFRGWTGTSNQPQHF. CDR3 in DNA: TGTGCCAGCAGTTTTAGGAGTTTTAGGGGATGGACAGGGACTAGCAATCAGCCCCAGCATTTT.

There are a few counts of this clonotype. In DNA form, the CDR3 reads TGTGCCAGCAGCGTAGAGGGTAGCGGGGAAACAGATACGCAGTATTTT. It codes for CASSVEGSGETDTQYF. The chain recombines TRBV9 with TRBJ2-3; TRBD2 agrees at 8 bases. V lost 0 bases to trimming and J lost 3 bases; unmatched junction nucleotides: 6. This CDR3 is built from 16 residues. Looked up from germline, CDR1 is SGDLS and CDR2 is YYNGEE.

This clonotype has at least ten counts. This chain uses TRBV19 with TRBJ2-7; tentative D call: TRBD1 (6 bases). The CDR3 sequence is 13 residues long. Germline V lookup: CDR1 LNHDA, CDR2 SQIVND (reference sequence). Trimming left V 5 bases short and J 7 bases short, with 15 bases between. The CDR3 protein is CASSPPGTREQYF. The CDR3 DNA is TGTGCCAGTAGTCCCCCCGGGACACGGGAGCAGTACTTC. Using reference TRBV19 and TRBJ2-7 for the parts outside the CDR3, the full variable domain is DGGITQSPKYLFRKEGQNVTLSCEQNLNHDAMYWYRQDPGQGLRLIYYSQIVNDFQKGDIAEGYSVSREKKESFPLTVTSAQKNPTAFYLCASSPPGTREQYFGPGTRLTVT.

The chain couples TRBV6-1 to TRBJ1-1; D is uncertain. V dropped 4 bases and J dropped 3 bases, with 15 bases sitting between them. CDR1 and CDR2 from the germline V gene are MNHNS and SASEGT. The CDR3 is 15 amino acids. CDR3 nucleotides: TGTGCCAGCAGTGGCAACAAGGGTATGCACACTGAAGCTTTCTTT. It yields the protein CASSGNKGMHTEAFF.

The CDR3 here is CASSAGGMSNQPQHF. As DNA, the CDR3 is TGTGCCAGCAGCGCGGGAGGGATGAGTAATCAGCCCCAGCATTTT. V usage is TRBV5-5 and J usage is TRBJ1-5; D is ambiguous. Germline V gives CDR1 SGHKS, CDR2 YYEKEE (reference sequence). The V gene lost 4 bases and the J gene lost 4 bases, with 15 bases spanning the gap. The CDR3 has 15 residues. Full variable domain (outside the CDR3, taken from reference TRBV5-5 and TRBJ1-5): DAGVTQSPTHLIKTRGQQVTLRCSPISGHKSVSWYQQVLGQGPQFIFQYYEKEERGRGNFPDRFSARQFPNYSSELNVNALLLGDSALYLCASSAGGMSNQPQHFGDGTRLSIL.

This clonotype was recorded many times. CDR3 region: CASSYGGTGTNYGYTF. CDR3 in DNA: TGTGCCAGCAGCTACGGGGGGACAGGGACTAACTATGGCTACACCTTC. J is TRBJ1-2 and V is TRBV7-2; 9 bases agree with TRBD1. The CDR3 is 16 residues long. The V and J ends lost 4 bases and 0 bases, in that order; junction bases with no gene match: 6. CDR1 and CDR2 from the germline V gene are SGHTA and FQGNSA.

The chain joins TRBV4-1 to TRBJ2-7; D may match TRBD1 or TRBD2 (6 bases each). The CDR3 contains 13 residues. Germline CDR1 and CDR2: MGHRA and YSYEKL. V shed 2 bases and J shed 7 bases, with 12 bases lying between them. The CDR3 coding sequence is TGCGCCAGCAGCCAACCACAGGGAGGAGAGCAGTACTTC. Protein: CASSQPQGGEQYF.

The sample holds many counts of this clonotype. The V gene is TRBV12-3 or TRBV12-4, the J gene TRBJ1-5; no clear D. This CDR3 comprises 14 residues. Trimming pared 1 base from V and 6 bases from J, leaving 10 bases between. The CDR3 nucleotides are TGTGCCAGCAGTTTAGAATCAACCGCTCAGCCCCAGCATTTT. This encodes CASSLESTAQPQHF.

This chain links TRBV6-1 with TRBJ1-2; a weak D match, TRBD1 (6 bases). The germline gives CDR1 MNHNS, CDR2 SASEGT. The germline V and J ends were trimmed by 6 bases and 2 bases, with 16 bases remaining between them. This CDR3 is built from 15 residues. CDR3 nucleotide sequence: TGTGCCAGCAGGGGAACAGGGCTAAACAACTATGGCTACACCTTC. Amino acids: CASRGTGLNNYGYTF.

The chain links TRBV15 to TRBJ1-1, with a weak D call TRBD1 (5 bases). The germline V and J ends were trimmed by 4 bases and 5 bases, with 17 bases remaining between them. The CDR3 sequence is 15 residues long. Germline CDR1 and CDR2: LNHNV and YYDKDF (reference sequence). The CDR3 DNA reads as TGTGCCACCAGCAATGCAGGAAGACAGATGACTGAAGCTTTCTTT. Encoded protein: CATSNAGRQMTEAFF.

This clonotype was seen repeatedly, ten times or more. V and J are TRBV6-1 and TRBJ1-2; 8 bases are shared with TRBD1. This CDR3 contains 13 residues. Germline V lookup: CDR1 MNHNS, CDR2 SASEGT. The ends lost 6 bases at V and 4 bases at J; junction bases unmatched: 4. The CDR3 DNA reads as TGTGCCAGCAGAGTGGACAGGGCCTATGGCTACACCTTC. Protein sequence: CASRVDRAYGYTF.

At least ten counts were recorded for this clonotype. J is TRBJ2-5 and V is TRBV6-5, with D unresolved. The CDR3 totals 13 residues. CDR1 is MNHEY, CDR2 SVGAGI, per germline. The V end lost 5 bases, the J end lost 6 bases, and 13 bases lay between the germline ends. CDR3 in DNA: TGTGCCAGCAGTAACATAGGCAGTAAGACCCAGTACTTC. Amino acids: CASSNIGSKTQYF.

This clonotype appeared a few times. This chain links TRBV30 with TRBJ1-1, with D unclear. This CDR3 region has 14 residues. The V end lost 1 base, the J end lost 0 bases, and 9 bases lay between the germline ends. The germline V gene has CDR1 GTSNPN and CDR2 SVGIG (reference sequence). The CDR3 coding sequence is TGTGCCTGGAGTGGCAGGAGTTTGAACACTGAAGCTTTCTTT. Translating it yields CAWSGRSLNTEAFF.

This clonotype was observed many times. An end of the junction differs from the germline gene, which may be a read error. This chain uses TRBV7-7 with TRBJ2-2; possibly TRBD2 for D (6 bases). CDR3 size: 19 residues. Germline loops: CDR1 SSHAT, CDR2 FNYEAQ (reference sequence). Here the CDR3 DNA reads TGTGCTAGCAGCCCGGTAGTCCTCGCGGAGGGCCCGTACACCGGGGAGCTGTTTTTT. The encoded protein is CASSPVVLAEGPYTGELFF.

This clonotype was picked up many times. The V gene is TRBV5-1, the J gene TRBJ1-2; tentative D call: TRBD1 (6 bases). The CDR3 is 14 amino acids. V shed 3 bases and J shed 7 bases, with 16 bases lying between them. Germline V gene lookup returns CDR1 SGHRS and CDR2 YFSETQ. Here the CDR3 reads CASSSSGTLTGYTF. CDR3 in DNA: TGCGCCAGCAGCTCCTCCGGGACACTCACTGGCTACACCTTC.